Following are 9 T cell receptor beta chains from one sample sequenced in a study of shared clonotypes between healthy human individuals. Sequenced by immunoSEQ multiplex PCR; TCRdb stores in-frame clones only, minus some. The table records around 2,000,000 clones, about 95% of them present only once. Only CD45RO-negative cells positively selected for CCR7 counted as naive CD8 cells, so terminally differentiated effector memory CD45RA+ cells were excluded. Sample: naive CD8+ T cells sorted from blood. These receptors came from a man aged 18 to 29 in good health.

The rearrangement uses TRBV27 and TRBJ1-4, with TRBD1 matching over 8 bases. Germline V gene sequence: CDR1 MNHEY, CDR2 SMNVEV (reference sequence). The CDR3 is made up of 14 amino acids. Trimming at V came to 5 bases and at J to 8 bases, leaving 7 bases not matched to a gene. CDR3 in amino acids: CASSPTGVGEKLFF. The CDR3 coding sequence is TGTGCCAGCAGTCCGACAGGGGTGGGGGAAAAACTGTTTTTT.

V usage is TRBV5-6 and J usage is TRBJ2-2, with TRBD1 identical over 11 bases. V was clipped by 4 bases and J by 3 bases; unmatched bases: 5. Germline lookup yields CDR1 SGHDT and CDR2 YYEEEE. The CDR3 loop spans 16 amino acids. The chain's CDR3 is CASSPWGQGDTGELFF. In DNA form, the CDR3 reads TGTGCCAGCAGCCCGTGGGGACAGGGGGACACCGGGGAGCTGTTTTTT.

This clone came up once. The V and J genes are TRBV27 and TRBJ2-7, with D possibly matching TRBD1 (5 bases). The V end was cut by 4 bases, the J end by 0 bases, with 10 bases between. This CDR3 region has 14 residues. CDR1 MNHEY and CDR2 SMNVEV come from the germline V gene (reference sequence). This CDR3 reads CASSYNRNSYEQYF. CDR3 nucleotides: TGTGCCAGCAGTTATAACAGGAACTCCTACGAGCAGTACTTC.

The gene calls are TRBV7-9 and TRBJ1-2; D may be TRBD1 (5 bases). Germline CDR1 and CDR2: SEHNR and FQNEAQ (reference sequence). This CDR3 has 18 residues. The V end was cut by 4 bases, the J end by 4 bases, with 25 bases between. CDR3 DNA: TGTGCCAGCAGCTCAGCAGACAGCTTCAGCGCCTCTGGCTATGGCTACACCTTC. It encodes CASSSADSFSASGYGYTF.

This clone occurred once. V and J are TRBV30 and TRBJ2-1; TRBD2 matches at 8 bases. Trimming cost V 2 bases and J 8 bases; bases outside gene matches: 11. CDR1 and CDR2 from the germline V gene are GTSNPN and SVGIG (reference sequence). The CDR3 covers 15 residues. This chain's CDR3 is CAWSPGTGGADEQFF. DNA for the CDR3: TGTGCCTGGAGTCCTGGGACGGGGGGGGCCGATGAGCAGTTCTTC.

The chain uses TRBV7-6 and TRBJ1-1; TRBD1 matches at 11 bases. J was trimmed by 1 base and V by 4 bases; bases with no gene match: 2. Per germline, CDR1 SGHVS and CDR2 FNYEAQ. The CDR3 loop spans 15 amino acids. Written as DNA, the CDR3 is TGTGCCAGCAGCTCGGGGACAGGGGGGAACACTGAAGCTTTCTTT. This gives the protein CASSSGTGGNTEAFF. The variable domain in full, completed from reference TRBV7-6 and TRBJ1-1, reads GAGVSQSPRYKVTKRGQDVALRCDPISGHVSLYWYRQALGQGPEFLTYFNYEAQQDKSGLPNDRFSAERPEGSISTLTIQRTEQRDSAMYRCASSSGTGGNTEAFFGQGTRLTVV.

J is TRBJ1-2 and V is TRBV19; D ambiguous. Germline CDR1 LNHDA, CDR2 SQIVND (reference sequence). Trimming took 7 bases from V and 4 from J, leaving 13 bases between them. The CDR3 contains 13 residues. Here the CDR3 DNA reads TGTGCCAGTACCTACAGTGGTTCCTATGGCTACACCTTC. Its translation: CASTYSGSYGYTF.

The chain joins TRBV4-1 to TRBJ2-5; D might be TRBD1 or TRBD2, each matching 5 bases. The germline gives CDR1 MGHRA, CDR2 YSYEKL. The CDR3 is 14 residues long. Trimming removed 2 bases at V and 3 bases at J, with 10 bases between. The CDR3 here is CASSQYGAKETQYF. CDR3 nucleotides: TGCGCCAGCAGCCAATACGGGGCGAAAGAGACCCAGTACTTC.

The chain carries TRBV30 and TRBJ1-6; a possible D gene is TRBD1 (6 bases). V lost 3 bases and J lost 3, with 21 bases in between. Looked up from germline, CDR1 is GTSNPN and CDR2 is SVGIG (reference sequence). The CDR3 contains 18 residues. The CDR3 reads CAWSDPRAGDFYNSPLHF. The CDR3 coding sequence is TGTGCCTGGAGCGACCCCCGGGCAGGGGACTTCTATAATTCACCCCTCCACTTT.